Listed below are T cell receptor beta chains from one sample, sequenced in a study of OX40 agonist ivuxolimab in advanced cancers. Here immunoSEQ multiplex PCR was the method, and the copy in TCRdb shows in-frame clones only, minus some. Of tens of thousands of clones listed, 75% to 90% are singletons. The material sequenced was CD4+ or CD8+ T cells sorted from blood, taken in a trial of the OX40 agonist ivuxolimab. The receptors here all came from an adult with an advanced solid tumor such as melanoma, head and neck, liver or kidney cancer. The CDR3 runs from the conserved cysteine through the conserved F or W. A D gene is named only where the DNA matches it firmly. Not every row has a clone size; where given, it reads once, few, many or a size class.

D	V	J	size	DNA	CDR3
NA	TRBV19	TRBJ1-2	NA	TGTGCCAGTAGTACTGCTGCGGGGGCGGTAGACTATGGCTACACCTTC	CASSTAAGAVDYGYTF
NA	TRBV5-4	TRBJ2-5	NA	TGTGCCAGCAGCTTGGTGGGGGCGCGGGAGACCCAGTACTTC	CASSLVGARETQYF
NA	TRBV28	TRBJ1-5	NA	TGTGCCAGCAGGGAATTTGGTCAGCCCCAGCATTTT	CASREFGQPQHF
NA	TRBV28	TRBJ2-1	NA	TGTGCCAGCAGTCCATTGGGTAATTCAAAGTACAATGAGCAGTTCTTC	CASSPLGNSKYNEQFF
NA	TRBV19	TRBJ1-5	NA	TGTGCCAGTAGTACGGTTCACAGCGGTCATAGCAATCAGCCCCAGCATTTT	CASSTVHSGHSNQPQHF
NA	TRBV29-1	TRBJ2-5	NA	TGCAGCGTTGAGGCAGAGACCCAGTACTTC	CSVEAETQYF
NA	TRBV18	TRBJ2-7	NA	TGTGCCAGCTCACCAGTTCGATGGTACGAGCAGTACTTC	CASSPVRWYEQYF
NA	TRBV2	TRBJ1-2	few	TGTGCCAGCAGTGACGGCAGCCACTATGGCTACACCTTC	CASSDGSHYGYTF
NA	TRBV7-9	TRBJ1-5	NA	TGTGCCAGCGGGACCGGGAGAGGCAATCAGCCCCAGCATTTT	CASGTGRGNQPQHF
NA	TRBV19	TRBJ2-1	NA	TGTGCCAGTAGTATCGGGAGTACCAGCTCCTACAATGAGCAGTTCTTC	CASSIGSTSSYNEQFF
TRBD2	TRBV27	TRBJ2-1	NA	TGTGCCAGCACTACTAGGACTAGCGGGAGAATCAATGAGCAGTTCTTC	CASTTRTSGRINEQFF
NA	TRBV27	TRBJ2-1	NA	TGTGCCAGCAGTTTCGACGGGGCCTCCTACAATGAGCAGTTCTTC	CASSFDGASYNEQFF
NA	TRBV5-1	TRBJ2-7	once	TGCGCCAGCAGCCCTGCTCTAAGCGGCGCCTACGAGCAGTACTTC	CASSPALSGAYEQYF
TRBD2	TRBV9	TRBJ2-2	NA	TGTGCCAGCAGCTCCACGACTAGCGGGAGCGGGGAGCTGTTTTTT	CASSSTTSGSGELFF
NA	TRBV7-8	TRBJ1-5	NA	TGTGCCAGCAGCGCCCCTCGTGATAGAAAAAATAGCAATCAGCCCCAGCATTTT	CASSAPRDRKNSNQPQHF
NA	TRBV7-8	TRBJ1-1	NA	TGTGCCAGCAGCCCCGTCGGGTTGAACACTGAAGCTTTCTTT	CASSPVGLNTEAFF
NA	TRBV6-6	TRBJ1-2	few	TGTGCCAGCAGTTACGTCCGGGGAGGAAACTATGGCTACACCTTC	CASSYVRGGNYGYTF
NA	TRBV6-6	TRBJ1-4	NA	TGTGCCAGCGATAAGGGAGACAGTCCTAATGAAAAACTGTTTTTT	CASDKGDSPNEKLFF
NA	TRBV5-1	TRBJ1-2	NA	TGCGCCAGCAGCTTTAAGTGGGGTGTCTATGGCTACACCTTC	CASSFKWGVYGYTF
NA	TRBV15	TRBJ1-5	NA	TGTGCCACCAGCAGAGAACAGCAGGTTCAGCCCCAGCATTTT	CATSREQQVQPQHF
NA	TRBV7-3	TRBJ2-1	NA	TGTGCCAGCAGCTCGGACAATGAGCAGTTCTTC	CASSSDNEQFF
NA	TRBV28	TRBJ2-7	NA	TGTGCCAGCAGTTTAGGCACCTACGAGCAGTACTTC	CASSLGTYEQYF
NA	TRBV11-2	TRBJ1-5	NA	TGTGCCAGCAGCTTAGGTCCAGGGACGCAGCCCCAGCATTTT	CASSLGPGTQPQHF
NA	TRBV11-2	TRBJ2-7	NA	TGTGCCAGCAGCTTAGCGGCCTCCTACGAGCAGTACTTC	CASSLAASYEQYF
TRBD1	TRBV6-5	TRBJ1-6	few	TGTGCCAGCAGTCTATATCCAGGGGGGCGTTCACCCCTCCACTTT	CASSLYPGGRSPLHF
NA	TRBV2	TRBJ1-6	NA	TGTGCCAGCAGTGATCACGGGGATGGTTCTAGTTCACCCCTCCACTTT	CASSDHGDGSSSPLHF
NA	TRBV7-2	TRBJ1-5	NA	TGTGCCAGCAGCCAAGGCACCATCCTTAGCAATCAGCCCCAGCATTTT	CASSQGTILSNQPQHF
TRBD1	TRBV27	TRBJ2-7	NA	TGTGCCAGCAGTGGCCGGGACAGGGACTACGAGCAGTACTTC	CASSGRDRDYEQYF
NA	TRBV6-1	TRBJ2-7	NA	TGTGCCAGCAGTGAAGAGTCGGTGGGTCCCTACGAGCAGTACTTC	CASSEESVGPYEQYF
TRBD2	TRBV6-5	TRBJ2-1	NA	TGTGCCAGCAGTAGGACTAGCGGTAACAATGAGCAGTTCTTC	CASSRTSGNNEQFF
TRBD2	TRBV7-7	TRBJ2-1	NA	TGTGCTAGCAGTTACAGACTAGCCGGTGAGCAGTTCTTC	CASSYRLAGEQFF
TRBD2	TRBV2	TRBJ2-7	NA	TGTGCCAGCAGGGGACTAGACTCCTACGAGCAGTACTTC	CASRGLDSYEQYF
NA	TRBV28	TRBJ2-7	few	TGTGCCAGCAGTCCCCCGACTTCCTCCTCCTACGAGCAGTACTTC	CASSPPTSSSYEQYF
TRBD1	TRBV5-1	TRBJ2-7	NA	TGCGCCAGCAGCAGGGGGACAGGGGTTGATTTTCCCTACGAGCAGTACTTC	CASSRGTGVDFPYEQYF
TRBD2	TRBV4-1	TRBJ2-1	once	TGCGCCAGCAGCTCGGGAGGCACCTACAATGAGCAGTTCTTC	CASSSGGTYNEQFF
NA	TRBV25-1	TRBJ1-5	NA	TGTGCCAGCAGTGAACGGGGGGGCAATCAGCCCCAGCATTTT	CASSERGGNQPQHF
NA	TRBV6-4	TRBJ2-1	once	TGTGCCAGCAGTGACTACCACCCCCCCGCTAGCAAGAGTGAGCAGTTCTTC	CASSDYHPPASKSEQFF
NA	TRBV7-9	TRBJ2-7	NA	TGTGCCAGCAGCCCCAGCGGCGGTCACTACGAGCAGTACTTC	CASSPSGGHYEQYF
TRBD2	TRBV15	TRBJ2-7	NA	TGTGCCACCAGCAGAGATCGGGGAGGGCACTACGAGCAGTACTTC	CATSRDRGGHYEQYF
TRBD2	TRBV28	TRBJ2-5	NA	TGTGCCAGCAGTCCCCCTAGCGGGATAGGGGGGGAGACCCAGTACTTC	CASSPPSGIGGETQYF
NA	TRBV28	TRBJ1-2	NA	TGTGCCAGCAGTTTAATTCCCCCCGATGGCTACACCTTC	CASSLIPPDGYTF
NA	TRBV7-3	TRBJ1-3	NA	TGTGCCAGCAGCTTAAACCCTGGAAACACCATATATTTT	CASSLNPGNTIYF
TRBD2	TRBV4-3	TRBJ2-7	NA	TGCGCCAGCAGCCAAGTGTCTAGCGGATCCTACGAGCAGTACTTC	CASSQVSSGSYEQYF
TRBD1	TRBV15	TRBJ2-1	NA	TGTGCCACCGGGGAACGCGGGACAGGCTACAATGAGCAGTTCTTC	CATGERGTGYNEQFF
TRBD1	TRBV27	TRBJ2-6	NA	TGTGCCAGCAGTGCGACAGGGTCGGGGGCCAACGTCCTGACTTTC	CASSATGSGANVLTF
TRBD1	TRBV28	TRBJ1-1	NA	TGTGCCAGCAGCCCGGACAGGAGAGGGGAGAACACTGAAGCTTTCTTT	CASSPDRRGENTEAFF
NA	TRBV19	TRBJ2-7	NA	TGTGCCAGTTCTCTCTTGGACACCACGGAGCAGTACTTC	CASSLLDTTEQYF
TRBD1	TRBV14	TRBJ2-1	NA	TGTGCCAGCAGCCAAGAACGGGACAGTTACAATGAGCAGTTCTTC	CASSQERDSYNEQFF
TRBD1	TRBV29-1	TRBJ1-5	NA	TGCAGCGTCAGTTTATCTACGACTTCGACAGGGGAGAATCAGCCCCAGCATTTT	CSVSLSTTSTGENQPQHF
NA	TRBV29-1	TRBJ1-2	few	TGCAGCGTTGAAGAGGACACTCACTATGGCTACACCTTC	CSVEEDTHYGYTF
NA	TRBV28	TRBJ1-3	NA	TGTGCCAGCAGTTTATATTTTCGGACAACCTCTGGAAACACCATATATTTT	CASSLYFRTTSGNTIYF
NA	TRBV27	TRBJ2-7	NA	TGTGCCAGCAGTTTAAAGGGCTCCAGCTCCTACGAGCAGTACTTC	CASSLKGSSSYEQYF
TRBD2	TRBV5-1	TRBJ2-1	NA	TGCGCCAGCAGCTTCCTGACTAGCGGGATCCCCTACAATGAGCAGTTCTTC	CASSFLTSGIPYNEQFF
NA	TRBV2	TRBJ2-5	NA	TGTGCCAGCAGAGGAGAGACCCAGTACTTC	CASRGETQYF
NA	TRBV28	TRBJ1-1	NA	TGTGCCAGCAGTCCAAGGGGGGGGCTGAGTGAAGCTTTCTTT	CASSPRGGLSEAFF